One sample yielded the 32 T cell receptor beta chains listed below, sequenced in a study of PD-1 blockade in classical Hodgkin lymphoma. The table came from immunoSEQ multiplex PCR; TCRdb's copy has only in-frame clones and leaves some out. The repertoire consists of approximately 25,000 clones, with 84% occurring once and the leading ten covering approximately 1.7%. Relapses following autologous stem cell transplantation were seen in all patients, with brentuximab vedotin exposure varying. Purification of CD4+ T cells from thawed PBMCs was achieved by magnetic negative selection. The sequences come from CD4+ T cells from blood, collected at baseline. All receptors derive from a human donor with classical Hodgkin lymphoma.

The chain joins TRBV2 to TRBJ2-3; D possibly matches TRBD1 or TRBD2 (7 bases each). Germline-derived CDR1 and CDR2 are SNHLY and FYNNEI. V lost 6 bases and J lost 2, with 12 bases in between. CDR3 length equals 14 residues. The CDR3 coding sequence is TGTGCCAGCAGAGACAGGGACTACACAGATACGCAGTATTTT. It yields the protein CASRDRDYTDTQYF.

DNA for the CDR3: TGTGCCAGTAGTAACCAGCGGGAAGAGACCCAGTACTTC. It specifies CASSNQREETQYF. The rearrangement links TRBV19 to TRBJ2-5, with a tentative D call TRBD2 (6 bases). The CDR3 consists of 13 residues. Between the trimmed V and J ends, which lost 4 bases and 3 bases, there was a span of 9 bases. Per germline, CDR1 LNHDA and CDR2 SQIVND (reference sequence). The variable domain in full, completed from reference TRBV19 and TRBJ2-5, reads DGGITQSPKYLFRKEGQNVTLSCEQNLNHDAMYWYRQDPGQGLRLIYYSQIVNDFQKGDIAEGYSVSREKKESFPLTVTSAQKNPTAFYLCASSNQREETQYFGPGTRLLVL.

CDR3 in DNA: TGTGCCAGCAGCCAAGATAGGTTTGGCGGGTCAACCTACGAGCAGTACTTC. It is translated as CASSQDRFGGSTYEQYF. The J gene is TRBJ2-7, the V gene TRBV4-2; D possibly corresponds to TRBD2 (5 bases). The CDR3 sequence is 17 residues long. Per the germline V gene, CDR1 is LGHNA and CDR2 is YNFKEQ. Trimming stripped 0 bases from V and 2 bases from J, with 17 bases between.

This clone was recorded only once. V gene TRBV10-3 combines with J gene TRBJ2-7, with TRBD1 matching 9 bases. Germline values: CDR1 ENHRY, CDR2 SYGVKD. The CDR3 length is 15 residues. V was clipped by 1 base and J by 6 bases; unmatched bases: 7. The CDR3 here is CAISEWTGQGGEQYF. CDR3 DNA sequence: TGTGCCATCAGTGAGTGGACGGGACAGGGTGGCGAGCAGTACTTC.

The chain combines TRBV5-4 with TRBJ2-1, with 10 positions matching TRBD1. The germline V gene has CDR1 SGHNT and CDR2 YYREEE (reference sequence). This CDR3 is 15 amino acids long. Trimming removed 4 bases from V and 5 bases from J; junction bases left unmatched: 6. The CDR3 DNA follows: TGTGCCAGCAGCCGACAGGGGGCGGAAAACAATGAGCAGTTCTTC. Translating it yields CASSRQGAENNEQFF.

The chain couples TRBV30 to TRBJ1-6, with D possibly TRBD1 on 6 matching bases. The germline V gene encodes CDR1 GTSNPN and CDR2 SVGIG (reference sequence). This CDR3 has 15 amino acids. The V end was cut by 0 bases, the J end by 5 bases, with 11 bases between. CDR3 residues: CAWSVGGAHNSPLHF. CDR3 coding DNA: TGTGCCTGGAGTGTAGGGGGGGCCCATAATTCACCCCTCCACTTT.

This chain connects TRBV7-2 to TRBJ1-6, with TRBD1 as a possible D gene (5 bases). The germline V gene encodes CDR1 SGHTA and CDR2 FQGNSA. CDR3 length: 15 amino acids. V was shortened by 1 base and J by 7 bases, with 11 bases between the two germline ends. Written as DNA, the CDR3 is TGTGCCAGCAGCTTAGGGGGACCCGGAAATTCACCCCTCCACTTT. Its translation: CASSLGGPGNSPLHF.

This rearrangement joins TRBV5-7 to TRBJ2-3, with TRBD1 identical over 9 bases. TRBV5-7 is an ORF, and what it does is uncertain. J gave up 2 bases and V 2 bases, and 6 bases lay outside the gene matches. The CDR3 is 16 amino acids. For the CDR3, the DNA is TGTGCCAGCAGCTTATTGGGGACAGGGCACACAGATACGCAGTATTTT. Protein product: CASSLLGTGHTDTQYF.

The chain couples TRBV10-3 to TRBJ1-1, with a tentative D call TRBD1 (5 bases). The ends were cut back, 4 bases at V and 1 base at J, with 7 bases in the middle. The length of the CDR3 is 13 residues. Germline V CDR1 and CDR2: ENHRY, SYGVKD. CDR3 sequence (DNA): TGTGCCATCAGTGTGGGGCAGAACACTGAAGCTTTCTTT. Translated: CAISVGQNTEAFF.

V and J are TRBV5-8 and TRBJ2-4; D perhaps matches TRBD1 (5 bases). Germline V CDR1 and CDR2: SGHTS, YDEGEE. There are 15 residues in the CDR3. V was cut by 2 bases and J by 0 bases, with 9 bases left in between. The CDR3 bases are TGTGCCAGCAGCTTAGGGGTCCTAGCCAAAAACATTCAGTACTTC. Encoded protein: CASSLGVLAKNIQYF. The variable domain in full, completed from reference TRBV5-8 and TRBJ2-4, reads EAGVTQSPTHLIKTRGQQATLRCSPISGHTSVYWYQQALGLGLQFLLWYDEGEERNRGNFPPRFSGRQFPNYSSELNVNALELEDSALYLCASSLGVLAKNIQYFGAGTRLSVL.

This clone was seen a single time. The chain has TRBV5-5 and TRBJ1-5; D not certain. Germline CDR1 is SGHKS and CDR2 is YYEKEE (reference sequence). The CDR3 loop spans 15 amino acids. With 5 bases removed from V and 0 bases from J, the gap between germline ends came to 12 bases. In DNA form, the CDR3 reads TGTGCCAGCAGGCAGAACCCTATTAGCAATCAGCCCCAGCATTTT. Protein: CASRQNPISNQPQHF.

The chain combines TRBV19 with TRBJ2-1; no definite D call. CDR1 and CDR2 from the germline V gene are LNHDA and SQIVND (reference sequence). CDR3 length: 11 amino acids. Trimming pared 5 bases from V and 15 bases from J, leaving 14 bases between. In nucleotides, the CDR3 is TGTGCCAGTAGTCTCGGCCAGAAGGTGTTCTTC. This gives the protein CASSLGQKVFF. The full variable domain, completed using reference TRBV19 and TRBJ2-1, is DGGITQSPKYLFRKEGQNVTLSCEQNLNHDAMYWYRQDPGQGLRLIYYSQIVNDFQKGDIAEGYSVSREKKESFPLTVTSAQKNPTAFYLCASSLGQKVFFGPGTRLTVL.

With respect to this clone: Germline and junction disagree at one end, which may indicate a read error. This chain's CDR3 is CASTVGGHTNTDTQYF. The CDR3 DNA is TGTGCCAGCACCGTAGGGGGCCATACTAACACAGATACGCAGTATTTT. The V and J genes are TRBV9 and TRBJ2-3, with 7 bases fitting TRBD1. In germline, CDR1 is SGDLS, CDR2 YYNGEE. The CDR3 is 16 amino acids.

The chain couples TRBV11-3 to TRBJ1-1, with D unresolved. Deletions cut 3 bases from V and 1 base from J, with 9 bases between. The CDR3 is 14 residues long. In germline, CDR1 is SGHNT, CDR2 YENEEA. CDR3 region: CASSLSWANTEAFF. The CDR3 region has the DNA TGTGCCAGCAGCTTGTCGTGGGCGAACACTGAAGCTTTCTTT.

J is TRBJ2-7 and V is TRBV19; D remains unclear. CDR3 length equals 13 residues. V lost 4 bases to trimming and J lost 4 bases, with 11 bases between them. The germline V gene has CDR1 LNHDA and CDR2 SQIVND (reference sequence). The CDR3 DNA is TGTGCCAGTAGTAAAAACAGCTTTTACGAGCAGTACTTC. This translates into CASSKNSFYEQYF.

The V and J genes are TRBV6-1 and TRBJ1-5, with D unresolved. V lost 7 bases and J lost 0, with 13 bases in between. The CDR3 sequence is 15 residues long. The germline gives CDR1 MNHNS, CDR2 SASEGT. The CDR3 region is CASMKTGNSNQPQHF. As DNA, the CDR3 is TGTGCCAGCATGAAGACCGGTAATAGCAATCAGCCCCAGCATTTT.

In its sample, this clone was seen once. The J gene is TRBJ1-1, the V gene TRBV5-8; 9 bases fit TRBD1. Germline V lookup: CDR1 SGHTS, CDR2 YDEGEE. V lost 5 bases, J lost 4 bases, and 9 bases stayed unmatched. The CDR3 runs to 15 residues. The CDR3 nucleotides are TGTGCCAGCAGGGAACAGGGGGCTCGGAGCACTGAAGCTTTCTTT. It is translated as CASREQGARSTEAFF.

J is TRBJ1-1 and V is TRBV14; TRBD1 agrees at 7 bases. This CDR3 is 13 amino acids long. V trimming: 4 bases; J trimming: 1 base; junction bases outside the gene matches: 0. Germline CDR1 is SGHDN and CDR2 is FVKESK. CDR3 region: CASSRDRNTEAFF. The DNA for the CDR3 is TGTGCCAGCAGCCGGGACAGGAACACTGAAGCTTTCTTT.

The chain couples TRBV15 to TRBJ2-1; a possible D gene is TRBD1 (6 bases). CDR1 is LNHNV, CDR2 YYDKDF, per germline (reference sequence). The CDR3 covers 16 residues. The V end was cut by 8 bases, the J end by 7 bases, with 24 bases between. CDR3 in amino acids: CATSDAGTNLGNEQFF. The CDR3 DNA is TGTGCCACCTCAGATGCCGGGACAAATCTCGGGAATGAGCAGTTCTTC. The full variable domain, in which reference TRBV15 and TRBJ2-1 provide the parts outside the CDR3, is DAMVIQNPRYQVTQFGKPVTLSCSQTLNHNVMYWYQQKSSQAPKLLFHYYDKDFNNEADTPDNFQSRRPNTSFCFLDIRSPGLGDTAMYLCATSDAGTNLGNEQFFGPGTRLTVL.

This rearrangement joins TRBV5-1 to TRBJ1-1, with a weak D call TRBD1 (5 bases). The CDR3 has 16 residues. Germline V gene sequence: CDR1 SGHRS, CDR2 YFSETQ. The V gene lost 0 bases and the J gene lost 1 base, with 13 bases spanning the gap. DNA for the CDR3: TGCGCCAGCAGCTTGGCCCAAAGGGGCGGGAACACTGAAGCTTTCTTT. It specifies CASSLAQRGGNTEAFF.

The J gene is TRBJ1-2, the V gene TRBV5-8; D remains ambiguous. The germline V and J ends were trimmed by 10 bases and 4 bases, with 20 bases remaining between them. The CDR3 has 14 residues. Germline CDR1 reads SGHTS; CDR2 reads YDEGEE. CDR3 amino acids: CASADGAPIYGYTF. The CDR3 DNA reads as TGTGCCTCGGCGGACGGAGCACCTATCTATGGCTACACCTTC.

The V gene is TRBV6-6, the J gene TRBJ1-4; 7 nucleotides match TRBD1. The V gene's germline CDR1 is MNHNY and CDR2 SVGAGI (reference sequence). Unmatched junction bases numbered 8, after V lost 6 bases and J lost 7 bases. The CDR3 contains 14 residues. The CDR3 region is CASRQRTGGEKLFF. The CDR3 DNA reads TGTGCCAGCAGGCAAAGGACAGGAGGTGAAAAACTGTTTTTT.

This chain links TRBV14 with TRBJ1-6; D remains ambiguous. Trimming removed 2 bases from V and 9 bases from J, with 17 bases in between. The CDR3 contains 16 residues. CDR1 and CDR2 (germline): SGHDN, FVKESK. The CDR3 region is CASSQSDNGERSPLHF. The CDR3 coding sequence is TGTGCCAGCAGCCAATCAGATAACGGTGAGCGTTCACCCCTCCACTTT.

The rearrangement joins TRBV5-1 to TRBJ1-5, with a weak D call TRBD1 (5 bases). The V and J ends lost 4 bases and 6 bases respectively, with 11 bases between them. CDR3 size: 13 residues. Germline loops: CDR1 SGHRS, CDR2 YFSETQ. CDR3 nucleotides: TGCGCCAGCAGCCCGGGGGGGAGTCAGCCCCAGCATTTT. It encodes CASSPGGSQPQHF.

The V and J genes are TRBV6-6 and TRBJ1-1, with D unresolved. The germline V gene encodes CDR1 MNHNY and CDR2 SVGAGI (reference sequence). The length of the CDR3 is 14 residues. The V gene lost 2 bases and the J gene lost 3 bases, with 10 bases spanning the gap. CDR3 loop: CASSYVPGYTEAFF. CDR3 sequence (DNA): TGTGCCAGCAGTTACGTTCCGGGTTACACTGAAGCTTTCTTT.

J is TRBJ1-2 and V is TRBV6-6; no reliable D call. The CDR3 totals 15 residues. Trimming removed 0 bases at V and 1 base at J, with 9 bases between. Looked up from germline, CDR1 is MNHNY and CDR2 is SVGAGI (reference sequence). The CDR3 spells CASSYSISGNYGYTF. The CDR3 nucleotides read TGTGCCAGCAGTTACTCGATCTCGGGTAACTATGGCTACACCTTC.

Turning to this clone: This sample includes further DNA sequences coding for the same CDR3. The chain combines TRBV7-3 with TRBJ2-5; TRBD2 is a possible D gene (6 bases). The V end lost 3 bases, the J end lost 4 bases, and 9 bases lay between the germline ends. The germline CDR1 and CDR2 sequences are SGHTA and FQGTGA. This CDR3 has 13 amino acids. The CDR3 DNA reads TGTGCCAGCAGCTTTTCCGGGGGAGAGACCCAGTACTTC. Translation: CASSFSGGETQYF.

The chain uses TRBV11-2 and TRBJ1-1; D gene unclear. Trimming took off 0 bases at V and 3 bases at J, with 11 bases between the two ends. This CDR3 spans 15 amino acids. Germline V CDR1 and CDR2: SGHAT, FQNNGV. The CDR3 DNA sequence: TGTGCCAGCAGCTTAGATATAGGTAGCTACACTGAAGCTTTCTTT. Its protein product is CASSLDIGSYTEAFF.

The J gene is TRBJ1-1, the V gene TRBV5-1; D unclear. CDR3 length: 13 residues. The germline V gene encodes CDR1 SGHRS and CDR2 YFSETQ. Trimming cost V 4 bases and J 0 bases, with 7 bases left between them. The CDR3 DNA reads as TGCGCCAGCAGCGAGGGTATGAACACTGAAGCTTTCTTT. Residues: CASSEGMNTEAFF. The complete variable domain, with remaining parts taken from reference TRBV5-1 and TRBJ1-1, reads KAGVTQTPRYLIKTRGQQVTLSCSPISGHRSVSWYQQTPGQGLQFLFEYFSETQRNKGNFPGRFSGRQFSNSRSEMNVSTLELGDSALYLCASSEGMNTEAFFGQGTRLTVV.

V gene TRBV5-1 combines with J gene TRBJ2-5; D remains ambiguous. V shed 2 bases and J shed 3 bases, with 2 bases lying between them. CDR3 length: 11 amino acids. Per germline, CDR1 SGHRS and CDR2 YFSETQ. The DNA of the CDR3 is TGCGCCAGCAGCTTCGAAGAGACCCAGTACTTC. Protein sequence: CASSFEETQYF.

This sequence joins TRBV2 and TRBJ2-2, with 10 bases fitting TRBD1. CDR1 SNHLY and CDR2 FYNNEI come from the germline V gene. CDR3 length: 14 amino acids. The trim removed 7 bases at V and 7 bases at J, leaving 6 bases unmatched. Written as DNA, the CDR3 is TGTGCCAGCATCAGGGACAGGGGCAACGGGGAGCTGTTTTTT. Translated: CASIRDRGNGELFF.

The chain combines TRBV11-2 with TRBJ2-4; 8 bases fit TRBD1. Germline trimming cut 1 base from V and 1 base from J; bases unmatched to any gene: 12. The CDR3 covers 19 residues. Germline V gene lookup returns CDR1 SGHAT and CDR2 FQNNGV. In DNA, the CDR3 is TGTGCCAGCAGCTTAGTCAGGGGGCGGCCCGTGCTTGCCAAAAACATTCAGTACTTC. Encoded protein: CASSLVRGRPVLAKNIQYF.